This T cell receptor (beta chain) was found in a study of T cells in Graves' hyperthyroidism and ophthalmopathy. Regarding the study as a whole: Appearing also in blood were most of the thyroid clonotypes expanded above 0.001. For ophthalmopathy, model prediction preceded onset by a median roughly 6.3 months.

The CDR3 regions of TCR beta were amplified from RNA transcripts. With the HTBI primer set, the TCR CDR3 went through a first round of RT-PCR. A single record per CDR3 protein comes from TCRdb applying MiXCR to the multiplex PCR reads. The table includes about 360,000 distinct CDR3 sequences, less than 15% detected once. The CDR3 totals 15 residues. The V and J ends lost 4 bases and 4 bases respectively, with 15 bases between them. This clonotype was seen a few times. The antigen is undetermined. Uncontrolled infection, other autoimmune disease, pregnancy or lactation led to exclusion. This TCR was sampled from a woman aged 18-35 years with Graves' hyperthyroidism. Specimen: blood. The chain has TRBV6-7 and TRBJ2-3; D gene uncertain. TRBV6-7 is labeled an ORF, and its function is uncertain. DNA of the CDR3: TGTGCCAGCAGTTTCGGCCTCGGTGGGGCAGATACGCAGTATTTT. Translation gives CASSFGLGGADTQYF.